This paragraph covers one T cell receptor (beta chain) sequence. Using immunoSEQ multiplex PCR, the repertoire was profiled, and TCRdb retains in-frame clones only, with some absent. The repertoire holds fewer than 200,000 clones, with 60% to 85% as singletons. Trimming removed 4 bases from V and 7 bases from J, with 14 bases in between. Per the germline V gene, CDR1 is GTSNPN and CDR2 is SVGIG (reference sequence). The CDR3 sequence is 13 residues long. The record originates from a study of blood T cell repertoires in COVID-19. Looking at the study overall: Acute and convalescent COVID-19 specimens originated in the United States, Italy and Spain. T cells, B-cell-depleted T cells, or PBMCs provided the cDNA or gDNA that served as material.

The rearrangement joins TRBV30 to TRBJ2-4; maybe TRBD1 (7 bases). Material: peripheral blood. The TCR originated in a man aged 60 to 75 with acute or convalescent COVID-19. CDR3: CAWTPQGGNIQYF. The DNA for the CDR3 is TGTGCCTGGACACCTCAGGGGGGTAACATTCAGTACTTC.